This paragraph covers one T cell receptor (beta chain) sequence. Germline V lookup: CDR1 SGHVS, CDR2 FQNEAQ. The CDR3 has 16 residues. J was trimmed by 4 bases and V by 5 bases; bases with no gene match: 8. Assay used: immunoSEQ multiplex PCR; TCRdb lists only in-frame clones, some missing. Here the sample spans about 290,000 clones, about 90% being singletons. These data originate in a study of blood T cell repertoires in COVID-19. The sequence derives from a woman in her twenties or thirties with COVID-19, enrolled during active disease. Sequenced sample: peripheral blood. This chain uses TRBV7-8 with TRBJ2-1, with TRBD2 identical over 10 bases. CDR3 loop: CASSPLEGLAYNEQFF. CDR3 DNA: TGTGCCAGCAGCCCCCTTGAGGGACTAGCGTACAATGAGCAGTTCTTC.